This T cell receptor (beta chain) was identified in a study of response to subunit inactivated influenza vaccine. This clonotype was observed a handful of times. There are 14 residues in the CDR3. CDR1 is SGHTA, CDR2 FQGNSA, per germline. V shed 5 bases, J shed 6 bases, and the junction held 6 bases outside the gene matches. TCRdb called the RT-PCR reads again in MiXCR, with one record for every CDR3 protein. The sample records some 500,000 distinct CDR3 sequences, over 25% being singletons. The material sequenced was CD4+ T cells sorted from PBMCs, taken about 5 days after vaccination. This receptor was taken from a man aged 50 to 59 who received an inactivated influenza vaccine. The chain uses TRBV7-2 and TRBJ2-2, with TRBD1 matching 7 bases. The DNA of the CDR3 is TGTGCCAGCAGCCGACGGCAGGGGGCCGGGGAGCTGTTTTTT. Translating it yields CASSRRQGAGELFF.